The subject of this entry is one TCR beta chain. Its antigen is unidentified. Sequencing used one aliquot of fewer than 650,000 cells per fraction. Per germline, CDR1 SGHNT and CDR2 YYREEE (reference sequence). This CDR3 comprises 18 residues. J lost 0 bases, V lost 4 bases, and 6 bases had no gene match. Using immunoSEQ multiplex PCR, the repertoire was profiled, and TCRdb retains in-frame clones only, with some absent. There are fewer than 2,000 clones in the sample; roughly 67% occur only once, and roughly a quarter lies in the top ten. The data belong to a study of coeliac disease. Study observations and caveats: TRB repertoires were largely private, with most amino acid sequences found in only one sample.

This TCR was sampled from a woman aged 50 to 65 with celiac disease on a gluten-free diet. V is TRBV5-4 and J is TRBJ2-1, with 14 bases identical to TRBD2. The sequenced material came from intraepithelial lymphocytes from the gut. The CDR3 region is CASSRTSGGLSSYNEQFF. The CDR3 region has the DNA TGTGCCAGCAGCCGGACTAGCGGGGGGTTGAGCTCCTACAATGAGCAGTTCTTC.